At least ten counts were recorded for the clone carrying this TCR delta chain. A read error likely explains this, since a far larger clone differs by one base. TCRdb made new clone calls on the RT-PCR reads using CATT. The sample records about 4,600 delta-chain clones, 1.5% to 2.5% being singletons. These data come from a study of gamma-delta T cells after stem cell transplantation. Germline CDR1 is GEAIGNYY and CDR2 is EKD. The CDR3 is made up of 15 amino acids. Trimming stripped 1 base from V and 1 base from J, with 12 bases between. The clonotype originates from a human donor. It is not recorded whose cells these are; they may come from a transplant donor. The sequencing sample was made of gamma-delta T cells. V usage is TRDV2 and J usage is TRDJ1; TRDD3 might be the D (5 bases). The CDR3 DNA follows: TGTGCCTGTGACACAGTGGGGACGTGCACCGATAAACTCATCTTT. Translated, it gives CACDTVGTCTDKLIF.